Listed here is a single T cell receptor beta chain. Antigen: not known. The data were obtained in a study of T-cell reconstitution after alpha-beta-depleted transplantation in children. Study-level results: Several hundred rapidly expanded clones from non-depleted graft cells reportedly supplied alpha-beta T cells about two months post-transplant. From newly produced T cells came most of the T-cell counts and diversity one year after transplant.

In germline, CDR1 is LNHNV, CDR2 YYDKDF (reference sequence). The CDR3 is 14 residues long. The ends lost 4 bases at V and 0 bases at J; junction bases unmatched: 3. Unique molecular identifiers were incorporated during preparation of the TCRbeta library. Via MiXCR, TCRdb re-called the PCR reads, giving one row per CDR3 protein. This sample has 300,000 or so distinct CDR3 sequences, with roughly 25% found just once. The clonotype originates from a male patient aged 10-17 years who had a stem cell transplant for acute lymphoblastic leukemia, so the T cells may come from the graft donor. Sequencing used PBMCs, mostly from graft donor cells, obtained 180 days after TCRalphabeta/CD19-depleted stem cell transplant. The V and J genes are TRBV15 and TRBJ2-7, with 7 positions matching TRBD1. CDR3 loop: CATSKDRASYEQYF. CDR3 nucleotides: TGTGCCACCAGCAAAGACAGGGCCTCCTACGAGCAGTACTTC.